A single sample gave rise to the 20 T cell receptor beta chains below, sequenced in a study of response to subunit inactivated influenza vaccine. TCRdb reprocessed the RT-PCR reads with MiXCR, giving one entry per CDR3 protein. Among 800,000 or so distinct CDR3 sequences listed, over 20% were seen once. The input for sequencing was PBMCs from blood, taken 5 days after vaccination. Source of these receptors: a man aged 50-59 years who received an inactivated influenza vaccine.

The table lists this clonotype with a few counts. The V call is TRBV20-1, the J call TRBJ1-1; perhaps TRBD1 as D (5 bases). The CDR3 totals 14 residues. The V and J ends lost 1 base and 1 base respectively, with 10 bases between them. Per germline, CDR1 DFQATT and CDR2 SNEGSKA (reference sequence). This CDR3 reads CSARGATGNTEAFF. The CDR3 bases are TGCAGTGCTAGAGGGGCCACAGGGAACACTGAAGCTTTCTTT.

This clonotype has only a few counts. The chain is built from TRBV20-1 and TRBJ2-7; 9 positions match TRBD1. Losses at the gene ends were 7 bases for V and 3 bases for J; bases not matched to a gene: 10. Looked up from germline, CDR1 is DFQATT and CDR2 is SNEGSKA (reference sequence). This CDR3 region has 14 residues. The CDR3 loop is CSVGRTGVDYEQYF. CDR3 bases: TGCAGTGTTGGAAGGACAGGGGTAGACTACGAGCAGTACTTC.

The chain combines TRBV12-3 or TRBV12-4 with TRBJ2-3; 10 bases match TRBD2. The CDR3 contains 15 residues. Germline trimming cut 6 bases from V and 2 bases from J; bases unmatched to any gene: 5. Here the CDR3 DNA reads TGTGCCAGCAGATTTAGCGGGGGGTTCACAGATACGCAGTATTTT. Translated, it gives CASRFSGGFTDTQYF.

The CDR3 DNA reads as TGTGCCAGCAGGGTTAACAGGGGAGAGACCCAGTACTTC. Amino acid sequence: CASRVNRGETQYF. This chain uses TRBV6-1 with TRBJ2-5, with 7 bases fitting TRBD1. The CDR3 length is 13 residues. Trimming removed 6 bases from V and 4 bases from J; junction bases left unmatched: 5. CDR1 MNHNS and CDR2 SASEGT come from the germline V gene.

CDR3 coding DNA: TGCGCCAGCAGCTTGGGGAAAAGCACAGATACGCAGTATTTT. Translation gives CASSLGKSTDTQYF. The chain links TRBV5-1 to TRBJ2-3; D unclear. CDR3 length: 14 residues. The V gene's germline CDR1 is SGHRS and CDR2 YFSETQ. V was shortened by 0 bases and J by 0 bases, with 5 bases between the two germline ends.

In this sample, this clonotype turned up many times. The chain combines TRBV20-1 with TRBJ2-2; tentatively, D is TRBD1 or TRBD2 (5 bases each). The V gene's germline CDR1 is DFQATT and CDR2 SNEGSKA (reference sequence). The CDR3 extends over 12 amino acids. The V and J ends lost 6 bases and 6 bases respectively, with 11 bases between them. DNA for the CDR3: TGCAGTGCCCGCCGAGGGGCCGGGGAGCTGTTTTTT. Its translation: CSARRGAGELFF.

The J gene is TRBJ1-3, the V gene TRBV7-2; D is unclear. Germline V lookup: CDR1 SGHTA, CDR2 FQGNSA. The CDR3 has 16 amino acids. Trimming took off 5 bases at V and 0 bases at J, with 14 bases between the two ends. The CDR3 DNA follows: TGTGCCAGCAGCACCCGACCGACTAGCTCTGGAAACACCATATATTTT. This translates into CASSTRPTSSGNTIYF.

The chain employs TRBV4-2 and TRBJ2-7, with 11 bases matching TRBD2. Germline CDR1 is LGHNA and CDR2 is YNFKEQ. This CDR3 region has 19 residues. Trimming at V came to 1 base and at J to 3 bases, leaving 14 bases not matched to a gene. In nucleotides, the CDR3 is TGTGCCAGCAGCCAAGGGTTCATCTCGGGACTAGCGGTTTTCTACGAGCAGTACTTC. Its protein is CASSQGFISGLAVFYEQYF.

The table lists this clonotype with a few counts. One junction end disagrees with the germline gene, perhaps due to a read error. The V call is TRBV20-1, the J call TRBJ1-5; D unclear. The germline gives CDR1 DFQATT, CDR2 SNEGSKA (reference sequence). The CDR3 sequence is 10 residues long. Here the CDR3 DNA reads TGTTCGCTAGCAGATCAGCCCCAGCATTTT. Its translation is CSLADQPQHF.

The rearrangement links TRBV7-9 to TRBJ2-7; perhaps TRBD2 as D (5 bases). Trimming took off 1 base at V and 0 bases at J, with 16 bases between the two ends. The length of the CDR3 is 17 residues. Per germline, CDR1 SEHNR and CDR2 FQNEAQ (reference sequence). CDR3 residues: CASSLGRSGSGSYEQYF. In DNA, the CDR3 is TGTGCCAGCAGCTTAGGAAGGTCGGGGTCCGGCTCCTACGAGCAGTACTTC.

This chain connects TRBV9 to TRBJ2-1; unclear D gene. CDR1 is SGDLS, CDR2 YYNGEE, per germline. Between the trimmed V and J ends, which lost 6 bases and 1 base, there was a span of 14 bases. CDR3 size: 15 residues. CDR3 sequence (DNA): TGTGCCAGCACCTACGGATTAGGATCCTACAATGAGCAGTTCTTC. Translation: CASTYGLGSYNEQFF.

This clonotype was seen a handful of times. The rearrangement uses TRBV5-1 and TRBJ2-7, with D tentatively TRBD1 (5 bases). CDR1 is SGHRS, CDR2 YFSETQ, per germline. V gave up 4 bases and J gave up 5 bases, with 19 bases separating them. The CDR3 totals 15 residues. As DNA, the CDR3 is TGCGCCAGCAGCACCGGCCAGGGTGTTAGGCACGAGCAGTACTTC. It translates to CASSTGQGVRHEQYF. The full variable domain, rest sourced from reference TRBV5-1 and TRBJ2-7, is KAGVTQTPRYLIKTRGQQVTLSCSPISGHRSVSWYQQTPGQGLQFLFEYFSETQRNKGNFPGRFSGRQFSNSRSEMNVSTLELGDSALYLCASSTGQGVRHEQYFGPGTRLTVT.

This clonotype has more than one count but fewer than ten. The chain is built from TRBV3-1 and TRBJ2-1; D gene ambiguous. Trimming took 4 bases from V and 2 from J, leaving 18 bases between them. Germline V lookup: CDR1 LGHDT, CDR2 YNNKEL (reference sequence). The CDR3 length is 17 residues. The chain's CDR3 is CASSRGPPNFPYNEQFF. DNA for the CDR3: TGTGCCAGCAGCCGAGGACCTCCGAATTTCCCCTACAATGAGCAGTTCTTC.

J is TRBJ2-3 and V is TRBV7-9; D gene unclear. Looked up from germline, CDR1 is SEHNR and CDR2 is FQNEAQ (reference sequence). V was trimmed by 1 base and J by 2 bases, leaving 10 bases between them. This CDR3 comprises 15 residues. Written as DNA, the CDR3 is TGTGCCAGCAGCTTAGGCACCGTAAACACAGATACGCAGTATTTT. Translating gives CASSLGTVNTDTQYF.

A few counts support this clonotype. The chain has TRBV29-1 and TRBJ2-1, with TRBD2 matching 9 bases. Per germline, CDR1 SQVTM and CDR2 ANQGSEA. The CDR3 is 14 amino acids. With V trimmed by 4 bases and J by 8 bases, 9 bases remained unmatched. CDR3 nucleotide sequence: TGCAGCGTTGGTAGGACTAGCGTCACTTATGAGCAGTTCTTC. Translating it yields CSVGRTSVTYEQFF.

V gene TRBV5-1 combines with J gene TRBJ2-1; 7 bases align to TRBD2. The CDR3 has 14 residues. Germline V gene sequence: CDR1 SGHRS, CDR2 YFSETQ. With 5 bases clipped from V and 8 bases from J, the junction kept 10 bases outside the gene matches. The CDR3 region is CASREAAGADEQFF. The CDR3 nucleotides are TGCGCCAGCAGGGAGGCGGCGGGAGCTGATGAGCAGTTCTTC. Based on the CDR3 plus reference TRBV5-1 and TRBJ2-1, the full variable domain is KAGVTQTPRYLIKTRGQQVTLSCSPISGHRSVSWYQQTPGQGLQFLFEYFSETQRNKGNFPGRFSGRQFSNSRSEMNVSTLELGDSALYLCASREAAGADEQFFGPGTRLTVL.

The V and J genes are TRBV5-1 and TRBJ1-2; D unclear. The CDR3 has 14 residues. In germline, CDR1 is SGHRS, CDR2 YFSETQ. With 2 bases removed from V and 7 bases from J, the gap between germline ends came to 15 bases. The CDR3 loop reads CASSLEGRTGGYTF. The CDR3 region has the DNA TGCGCCAGCAGCTTAGAAGGAAGAACTGGTGGCTACACCTTC.

This CDR3 is CASSVAWLAGGYNEQFF. CDR3 coding DNA: TGTGCCAGCAGCGTAGCCTGGCTAGCGGGGGGGTATAATGAGCAGTTCTTC. The chain carries TRBV9 and TRBJ2-1, with 12 bases lining up with TRBD2. Germline V gene lookup returns CDR1 SGDLS and CDR2 YYNGEE. This CDR3 has 17 amino acids. The V and J ends lost 0 bases and 7 bases, in that order; junction bases with no gene match: 8.

This clonotype was recorded many times. This sequence joins TRBV12-3 or TRBV12-4 and TRBJ2-3; 13 bases agree with TRBD2. The CDR3 runs to 17 residues. The J segment lost 0 bases and the V segment lost 5 bases, leaving 5 bases of the junction unmatched. CDR3 residues: CASSPGTSGISTDTQYF. CDR3 nucleotide sequence: TGTGCCAGCAGTCCTGGGACTAGCGGGATCAGCACAGATACGCAGTATTTT.

This clonotype appeared a few times. As DNA, the CDR3 is TGTGCCAGCACCACGGTGGGGCCTCACAATGAGCAGTTCTTC. It yields the protein CASTTVGPHNEQFF. The V call is TRBV6-2 or TRBV6-3, the J call TRBJ2-1; a possible D gene is TRBD1 (5 bases). The CDR3 runs 14 residues. From germline, CDR1 is MNHEY and CDR2 SVGEGT. V was pared by 7 bases and J by 5 bases, with 15 bases between.